This T cell receptor (beta chain) was captured in a study of cytomegalovirus exposure and HLA in healthy donors. Findings and limits, study-wide: Solely CMV serostatus was available to characterize immune exposure. Later analysis identified around 15,000 TCR beta sequences associated with HLA alleles, using a false discovery rate threshold of 0.05. Per published reports, the classifier diagnosed cytomegalovirus status with high specificity and sensitivity. Later on, a genetic analysis was performed. It linked a missense variant in DCLRE1C with V- and J-gene trimming of TCR beta.

This clone turned up a few times. No antigen is known for it. Researchers ran the PCR with 60 Vbeta and 13 Jbeta primers. The table came from immunoSEQ multiplex PCR; TCRdb's copy has only in-frame clones and leaves some out. The sample gives about 93,000 clones, around 80% of which show up once; less than 9.5% is in the top ten. From germline, CDR1 is GTSNPN and CDR2 SVGIG (reference sequence). This CDR3 has 16 amino acids. Trimming removed 3 bases from V and 0 bases from J; junction bases left unmatched: 11. The sample consisted of PBMCs. This chain connects TRBV30 to TRBJ2-7; 7 nucleotides line up with TRBD2. This TCR derives from a man aged 25 to 45 in good health and CMV-seronegative. CDR3 sequence reads: CAWRERPGRNSYEQYF. For the CDR3, the DNA is TGTGCCTGGAGAGAACGACCCGGGAGGAACTCCTACGAGCAGTACTTC.